A selection of T cell receptor beta chains follows, all from one sample in a study of OX40 agonist ivuxolimab in advanced cancers. Method: immunoSEQ multiplex PCR; TCRdb's copy keeps in-frame clones and lacks some. The repertoire holds more than 70,000 clones, roughly nine tenths seen once, with 1.5% to 2% in the top ten. The sample consisted of CD4+ or CD8+ T cells sorted from blood, taken in a trial of the OX40 agonist ivuxolimab. These receptors all come from an adult with an advanced solid tumor such as melanoma, head and neck, liver or kidney cancer. Both conserved end residues are part of each CDR3. Each record gives: J gene, D gene, clone size, V gene, CDR3 DNA, CDR3 protein. The D gene is left open where the match is weak. Size is stated for part of the rows, as once, few or many counts, or as a class when the clone is expanded.

TRBJ2-7 | TRBD1 | - | TRBV4-1 | TGCGCCAGCAGCAAGGGGACAGGGGGCCACCTGGGCGACGAGCAGTACTTC | CASSKGTGGHLGDEQYF
TRBJ2-1 | TRBD2 | - | TRBV2 | TGTGCCAGCAGTGAAGTAGCGGGAGTTTACAATGAGCAGTTCTTC | CASSEVAGVYNEQFF
TRBJ2-3 | - | - | TRBV18 | TGTGCCAGCTCACCGGCAGGGCAGTCCGGTACGCAGTATTTT | CASSPAGQSGTQYF
TRBJ2-7 | TRBD1 | once | TRBV2 | TGTGCCAGCAGTGACCGGACAGGGGCCTACGAGCAGTACTTC | CASSDRTGAYEQYF
TRBJ1-1 | - | - | TRBV30 | TGTGCCTGGAGTAAGAGGTTTACTGAAGCTTTCTTT | CAWSKRFTEAFF
TRBJ2-2 | - | - | TRBV19 | TGTGCCAGTAGCGAGCCGGGACCCGGGGAGCTGTTTTTT | CASSEPGPGELFF
TRBJ1-1 | TRBD1 | - | TRBV28 | TGTGCCAGCAGTTCAGACAGGGGAACTGAAGCTTTCTTT | CASSSDRGTEAFF
TRBJ1-2 | - | - | TRBV18 | TGTGCCAGCTCAGCTACGGCGGGGGGGCGAGACTATGGCTACACCTTC | CASSATAGGRDYGYTF
TRBJ1-1 | TRBD1 | - | TRBV7-3 | TGTGCCAGCAGCTTAGGACAGGGAGTCGCTGAAGCTTTCTTT | CASSLGQGVAEAFF
TRBJ2-3 | - | - | TRBV7-2 | TGTGCCAGCAGCCGTTCAACAGATACGCAGTATTTT | CASSRSTDTQYF
TRBJ2-1 | - | - | TRBV2 | TGTGCCAGCAGCCTGAGCAGGGTACTTAATGAGCAGTTCTTC | CASSLSRVLNEQFF
TRBJ2-2 | - | - | TRBV10-3 | TGTGCCATCAGTGATCGGGGGGCTGGCGCCAGGGGGGAGCTGTTTTTT | CAISDRGAGARGELFF
TRBJ1-5 | - | - | TRBV21-1 | TGTGCCAGCAGCAAAGTTCAAATTTCTGGTCCGGGACAGGGAAATCAGCCCCAGCATTTT | CASSKVQISGPGQGNQPQHF
TRBJ2-5 | - | - | TRBV18 | TGTGCCAGCTCACCCCGCTCATTAGAAGGGACCTCTGGAGAGACCCAGTACTTC | CASSPRSLEGTSGETQYF
TRBJ1-1 | - | - | TRBV30 | TGTGCCTGGAGGAATATGGGGGGCACTGAAGCTTTCTTT | CAWRNMGGTEAFF
TRBJ2-7 | - | - | TRBV29-1 | TGCAGCATCCGGGACGGAGGTCAATACGAGCAGTACTTC | CSIRDGGQYEQYF
TRBJ1-2 | - | - | TRBV28 | TGTGCCAGCACCCAATCACCAAACTATGGCTACACCTTC | CASTQSPNYGYTF
TRBJ2-7 | - | - | TRBV5-1 | TGCGCCAGCAGCGCCAACAGGGACACCTACGAGCAGTACTTC | CASSANRDTYEQYF
TRBJ2-1 | TRBD2 | - | TRBV6-5 | TGTGCCAGCAGACGACTAGCGGCTAGAAATGAGCAGTTCTTC | CASRRLAARNEQFF
TRBJ1-2 | TRBD1 | - | TRBV28 | TGTGCCGCAAGACAGGGAACCGGCGGCTACACCTTC | CAARQGTGGYTF
TRBJ1-1 | - | - | TRBV28 | TGTGCCAGCAGTTTTCAGACGGCAAACACTGAAGCTTTCTTT | CASSFQTANTEAFF
TRBJ2-7 | - | - | TRBV5-5 | TGTGCCAGCAGCTGGATGAACAGGTTGAGGTACGAGCAGTACTTC | CASSWMNRLRYEQYF
TRBJ2-4 | - | - | TRBV7-9 | TGTGCCAGCACCACGGAGGTCCCAGGTGACATTCAGTACTTC | CASTTEVPGDIQYF
TRBJ2-1 | - | - | TRBV10-2 | TGCGCCAGCAGTGGTTCGGGTCTTGAGCAGTTCTTC | CASSGSGLEQFF
TRBJ2-7 | - | - | TRBV15 | TGTGCCACCAGCAAGGACTTGCCCTACGAGCAGTACTTC | CATSKDLPYEQYF
TRBJ1-4 | - | - | TRBV30 | TGTGCCTGGAGTTGGTACAGTAATGAAAAACTGTTTTTT | CAWSWYSNEKLFF
TRBJ1-1 | - | once | TRBV14 | TGTGCCAGCAGCCACGGAACCGGCGGGAAGAACACTGAAGCTTTCTTT | CASSHGTGGKNTEAFF